The sample holds one count of the clone carrying this T cell receptor (beta chain). The CDR3 runs to 15 residues. Germline loops: CDR1 SQVTM, CDR2 ANQGSEA. J was trimmed by 1 base and V by 1 base; bases with no gene match: 6. These data originate in a study of shared T cell receptors in the human thymus. Generated by immunoSEQ multiplex PCR, the TCRdb table keeps only in-frame clones and is missing some. This table holds about 660,000 clones, approximately 87% found once. These sequences were also reported in another study, on human thymus T cells. This second study says: Donors were healthy Finnish babies undergoing corrective operations for congenital heart defects. Resections from corrective heart surgery supplied the thymus tissue. Thymic and blood repertoires appeared to display a bias in their usage of V and J genes.

The sequence came from a boy less than two years old with a congenital heart defect. This chain uses TRBV29-1 with TRBJ2-5; 7 nucleotides align to TRBD2. Specimen: thymocytes. CDR3 DNA sequence: TGCAGCGTTGAAGTAAGGGAGGGGCCCCAAGAGACCCAGTACTTC. This encodes CSVEVREGPQETQYF. Using reference TRBV29-1 and TRBJ2-5 for the parts outside the CDR3, the full variable domain is SAVISQKPSRDICQRGTSLTIQCQVDSQVTMMFWYRQQPGQSLTLIATANQGSEATYESGFVIDKFPISRPNLTFSTLTVSNMSPEDSSIYLCSVEVREGPQETQYFGPGTRLLVL.